This T cell receptor beta chain comes out of a study of blood T cell repertoires in COVID-19 (TCRdb year 2020). About the full investigation: The collaborator samples originated in the United States, Italy and Spain and spanned the acute and convalescent phases of COVID-19. The material from the prospective study consisted of cDNA or gDNA derived from T cells, B-cell-depleted T cells, or PBMCs. The dataset comprised deeply sampled blood TCRbeta repertoires from subjects exposed to, actively infected with, or recovered from COVID-19. The repertoires were released in a freely available public database meant as a resource for research on the immune response to SARS-CoV-2. The samples were drawn from the first 160 participants of the ongoing ImmuneRACE study and from over 950 subjects provided by 6 global collaborators. Sample metadata almost always included a de-identified subject ID, COVID-19 status, age in years and sex. Where available, HLA class I and class II types were obtained from metadata supplied by the sample provider rather than from assay-based typing. What the authors observed across the whole study: How much clinical and demographic metadata was included differed by source and by participant, and the metadata was provided uncurated.

This clone has only one observation. Its cognate antigen has yet to be identified. No base quality information exists; no much larger clone differs at one position. For CDR1 and CDR2, the germline V gene lists SNHLY and FYNNEI. The CDR3 measures 13 amino acids from cysteine to phenylalanine. Only the CDR3 part of the read is kept: 39 bases, read in frame from the first base. Between the V and J ends, shortened by 6 bases and 2 bases respectively, the junction contains 9 bases. TCRbeta CDR3 regions were amplified from genomic DNA by means of the immunoSEQ Assay, a bias-controlled multiplex PCR. Per the source publication's procedure: The number of nucleated cells in each sample was estimated from the amplification of reference gene primers within the assay. To quantify the absolute abundance of each unique TCRbeta CDR3 rearrangement, sequence reads were collapsed and filtered. For each sample, productive Simpson clonality was calculated as the square root of Simpson's diversity index across productive rearrangements. This is the immuneACCESS table as TCRdb keeps it, with only in-frame sequences that have V and J called. A part of the clones is gone; compared with another copy, unresolved V genes explain less than half, and the rest is unexplained. V and J calls and clone size are copied from that table; D and trimming were computed from the DNA. For this sample there are 95,000 to 150,000 clones; over 65% appear just once. The top ten constitute 0.75% to 0.9% of the sample.

Each collaborating institution followed its own protocols to collect whole blood in K2EDTA tubes. For TCRbeta analysis, collaborators shipped samples as frozen whole blood, isolated PBMCs, or DNA extracted from either of those sample types. Sequences were obtained from peripheral blood. The sequence was collected from a human donor with acute or convalescent COVID-19. The donor label of this sample is uncertain. This sequence uses TRBV2 and TRBJ2-3; the best D guess is TRBD1, with 6 bases matching. The CDR3 loop reads CASRGHHTDTQYF. In nucleotides, the sequence is TGTGCCAGCAGGGGACACCACACAGATACGCAGTATTTT.